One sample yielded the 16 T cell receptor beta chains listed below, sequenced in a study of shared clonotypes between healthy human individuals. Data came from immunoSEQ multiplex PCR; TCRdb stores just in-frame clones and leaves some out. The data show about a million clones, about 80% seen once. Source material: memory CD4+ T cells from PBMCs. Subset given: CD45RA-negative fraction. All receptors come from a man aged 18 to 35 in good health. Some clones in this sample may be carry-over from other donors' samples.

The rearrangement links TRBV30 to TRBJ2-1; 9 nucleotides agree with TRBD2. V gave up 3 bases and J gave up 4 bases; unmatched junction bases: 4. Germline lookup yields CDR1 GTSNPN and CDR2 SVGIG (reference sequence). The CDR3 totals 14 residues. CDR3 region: CAWRAGGAYNEQFF. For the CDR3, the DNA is TGTGCCTGGAGAGCGGGAGGTGCTTACAATGAGCAGTTCTTC.

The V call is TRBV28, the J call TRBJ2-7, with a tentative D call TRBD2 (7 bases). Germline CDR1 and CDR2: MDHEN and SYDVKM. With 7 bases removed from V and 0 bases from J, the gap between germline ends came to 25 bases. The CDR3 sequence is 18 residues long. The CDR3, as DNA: TGTGCCAGCACCCAAGGGGGGGAGGTAACCCCGAGCTCCTACGAGCAGTACTTC. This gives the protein CASTQGGEVTPSSYEQYF.

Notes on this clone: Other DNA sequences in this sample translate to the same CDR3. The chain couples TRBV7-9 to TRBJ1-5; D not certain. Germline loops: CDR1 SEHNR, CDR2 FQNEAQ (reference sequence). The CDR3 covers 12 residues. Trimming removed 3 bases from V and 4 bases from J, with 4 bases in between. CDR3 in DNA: TGTGCCAGCAGCTTCGGGAATCAGCCCCAGCATTTT. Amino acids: CASSFGNQPQHF.

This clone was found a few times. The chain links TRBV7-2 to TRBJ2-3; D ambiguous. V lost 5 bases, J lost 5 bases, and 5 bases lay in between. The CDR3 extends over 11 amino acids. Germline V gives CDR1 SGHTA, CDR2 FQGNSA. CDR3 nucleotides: TGTGCCAGCAGCCGGAGAGATACGCAGTATTTT. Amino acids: CASSRRDTQYF.

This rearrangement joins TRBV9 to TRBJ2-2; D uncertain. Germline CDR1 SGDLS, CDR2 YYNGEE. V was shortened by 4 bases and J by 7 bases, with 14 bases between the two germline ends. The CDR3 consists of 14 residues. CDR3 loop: CASSPITQNGELFF. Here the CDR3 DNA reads TGTGCCAGCAGCCCAATAACTCAAAACGGGGAGCTGTTTTTT.

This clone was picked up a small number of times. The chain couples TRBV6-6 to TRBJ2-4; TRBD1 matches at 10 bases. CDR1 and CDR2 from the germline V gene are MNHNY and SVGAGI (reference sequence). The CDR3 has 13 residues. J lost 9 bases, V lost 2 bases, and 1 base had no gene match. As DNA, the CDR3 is TGTGCCAGCAGTTACGGGGACAGGGGCATTCAGTACTTC. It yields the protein CASSYGDRGIQYF.

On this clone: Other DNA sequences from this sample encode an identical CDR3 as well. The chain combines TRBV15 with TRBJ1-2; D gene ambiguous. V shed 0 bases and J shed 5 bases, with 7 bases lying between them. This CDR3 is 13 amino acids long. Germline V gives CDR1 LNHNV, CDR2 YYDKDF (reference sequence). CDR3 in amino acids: CATSRDGSYGYTF. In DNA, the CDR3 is TGTGCCACCAGCAGAGATGGTAGTTATGGCTACACCTTC.

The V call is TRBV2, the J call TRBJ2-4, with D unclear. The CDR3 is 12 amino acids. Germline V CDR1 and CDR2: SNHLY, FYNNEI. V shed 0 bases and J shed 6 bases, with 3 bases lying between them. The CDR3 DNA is TGTGCCAGCAGTGAAGCTCGAAACATTCAGTACTTC. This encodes CASSEARNIQYF.

The CDR3 DNA reads as TGTGCCAGCAGCCTAGGTGCAACTAATGAAAAACTGTTTTTT. Its translation is CASSLGATNEKLFF. The chain has TRBV11-2 and TRBJ1-4; the D is unclear. The CDR3 extends over 14 amino acids. V lost 5 bases, J lost 0 bases, and 7 bases lay in between. Per the germline V gene, CDR1 is SGHAT and CDR2 is FQNNGV.

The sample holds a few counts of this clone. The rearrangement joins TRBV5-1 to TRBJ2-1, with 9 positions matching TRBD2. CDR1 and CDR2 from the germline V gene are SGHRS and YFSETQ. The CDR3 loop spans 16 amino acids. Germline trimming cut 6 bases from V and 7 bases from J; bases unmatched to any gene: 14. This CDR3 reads CASTQGGGRAFNEQFF. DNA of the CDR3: TGCGCCAGCACCCAGGGCGGCGGGAGGGCCTTTAATGAGCAGTTCTTC.

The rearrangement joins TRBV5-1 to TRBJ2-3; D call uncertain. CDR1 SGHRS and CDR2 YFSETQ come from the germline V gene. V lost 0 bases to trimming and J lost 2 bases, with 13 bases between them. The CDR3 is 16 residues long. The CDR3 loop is CASSLGPPPVTDTQYF. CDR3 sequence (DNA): TGCGCCAGCAGCTTGGGACCCCCACCGGTCACAGATACGCAGTATTTT.

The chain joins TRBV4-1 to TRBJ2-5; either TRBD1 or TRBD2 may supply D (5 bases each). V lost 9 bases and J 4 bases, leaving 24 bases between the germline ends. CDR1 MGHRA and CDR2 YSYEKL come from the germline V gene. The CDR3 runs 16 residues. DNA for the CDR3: TGCGCCAGTCGACCCCTAGGGACCAAAGCCGGAGAGACCCAGTACTTC. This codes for CASRPLGTKAGETQYF.

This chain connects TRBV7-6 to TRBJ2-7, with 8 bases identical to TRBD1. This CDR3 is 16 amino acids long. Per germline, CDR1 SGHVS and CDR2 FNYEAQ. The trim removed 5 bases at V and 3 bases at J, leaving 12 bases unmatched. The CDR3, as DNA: TGTGCCAGCAGCCCAGGACAGGGAGGAGGGGTCTACGAGCAGTACTTC. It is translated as CASSPGQGGGVYEQYF.

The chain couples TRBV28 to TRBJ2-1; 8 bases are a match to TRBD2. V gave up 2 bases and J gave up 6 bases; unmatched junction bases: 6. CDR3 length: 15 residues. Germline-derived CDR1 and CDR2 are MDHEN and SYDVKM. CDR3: CASSLAVAGPNEQFF. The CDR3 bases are TGTGCCAGCAGTTTAGCGGTAGCGGGACCCAATGAGCAGTTCTTC.

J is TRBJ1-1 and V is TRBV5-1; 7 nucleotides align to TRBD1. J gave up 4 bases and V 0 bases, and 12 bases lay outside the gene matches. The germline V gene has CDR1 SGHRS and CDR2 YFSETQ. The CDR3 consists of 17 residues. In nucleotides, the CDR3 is TGCGCCAGCAGCTTGGCGATACGGGCAGGGGGTCGCACTGAAGCTTTCTTT. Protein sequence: CASSLAIRAGGRTEAFF.

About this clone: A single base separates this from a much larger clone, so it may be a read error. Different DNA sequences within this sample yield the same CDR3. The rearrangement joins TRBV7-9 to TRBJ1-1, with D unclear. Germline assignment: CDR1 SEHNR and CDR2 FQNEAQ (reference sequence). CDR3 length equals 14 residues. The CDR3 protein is CASSLALGNTEAFF. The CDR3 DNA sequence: TGTGCCAGCAGCTTAGCCCTCGGAAACACCGAAGCTTTCTTT.